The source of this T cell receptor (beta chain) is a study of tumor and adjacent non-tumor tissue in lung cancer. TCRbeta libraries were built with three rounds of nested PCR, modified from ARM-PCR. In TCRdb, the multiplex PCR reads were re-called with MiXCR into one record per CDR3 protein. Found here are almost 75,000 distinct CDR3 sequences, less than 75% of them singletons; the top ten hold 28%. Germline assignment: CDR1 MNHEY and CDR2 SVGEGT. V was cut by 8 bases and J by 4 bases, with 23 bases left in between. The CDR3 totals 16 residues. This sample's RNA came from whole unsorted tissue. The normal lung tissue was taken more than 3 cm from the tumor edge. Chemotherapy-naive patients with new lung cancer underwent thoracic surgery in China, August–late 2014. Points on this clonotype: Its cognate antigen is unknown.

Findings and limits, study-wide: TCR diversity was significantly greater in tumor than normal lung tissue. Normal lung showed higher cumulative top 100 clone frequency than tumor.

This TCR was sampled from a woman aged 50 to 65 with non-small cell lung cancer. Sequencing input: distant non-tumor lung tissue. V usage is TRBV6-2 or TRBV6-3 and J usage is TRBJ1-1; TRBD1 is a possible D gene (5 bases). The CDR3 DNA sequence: TGTGCCAGCTGTAATGGACACTTGGTTATGGGCACTGAAGCTTTCTTT. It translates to CASCNGHLVMGTEAFF.